This paragraph reports one TCR beta chain. This entry belongs to a study of blood T cell repertoires in COVID-19. Looking at the study overall: From T cells, B-cell-depleted T cells, or PBMCs came the material, which was cDNA or gDNA.

Produced via immunoSEQ multiplex PCR; TCRdb's table is partial and in-frame only. The repertoire includes roughly 180,000 clones, 94% of them detected once, and 0.76% sits in the top ten. CDR3 length: 12 residues. The germline V gene has CDR1 LNHNV and CDR2 YYDKDF (reference sequence). The V and J ends lost 5 bases and 6 bases respectively, with 7 bases between them. Sequencing input: peripheral blood. The receptor's source is a young man with COVID-19, enrolled during active disease. The chain has TRBV15 and TRBJ1-4; D unclear. The CDR3 DNA is TGTGCCACCAGCTATAGCTATGAAAAACTGTTTTTT. This encodes CATSYSYEKLFF.